This T cell receptor beta chain was observed in a study of T cell responses to AZD1222 COVID-19 vaccine. The study's findings and limits: Compared with day 0, the breadth and depth of the Spike-specific TCR repertoire rose significantly after two doses of AZD1222.

In this sample, this clone turned up once. What it binds is unknown. Only in-frame clones appear in the TCRdb table, and some are missing; sequencing was by immunoSEQ multiplex PCR. Of some 130,000 clones in the sample, around 93% are singletons; the top ten hold approximately 7%. The sequencing here drew on peripheral blood, taken 28 days after the second AZD1222 dose. This receptor was identified in an adult who received the AZD1222 COVID-19 vaccine.

CDR3 residues: CASSQGLLGNIQYF. In DNA, the CDR3 is TGCGCCAGCAGCCAAGGGCTCCTGGGGAACATTCAGTACTTC. This sequence joins TRBV4-1 and TRBJ2-4; D not certain. The CDR3 contains 14 residues. Germline values: CDR1 MGHRA, CDR2 YSYEKL. V shed 1 base and J shed 7 bases, with 11 bases lying between them.